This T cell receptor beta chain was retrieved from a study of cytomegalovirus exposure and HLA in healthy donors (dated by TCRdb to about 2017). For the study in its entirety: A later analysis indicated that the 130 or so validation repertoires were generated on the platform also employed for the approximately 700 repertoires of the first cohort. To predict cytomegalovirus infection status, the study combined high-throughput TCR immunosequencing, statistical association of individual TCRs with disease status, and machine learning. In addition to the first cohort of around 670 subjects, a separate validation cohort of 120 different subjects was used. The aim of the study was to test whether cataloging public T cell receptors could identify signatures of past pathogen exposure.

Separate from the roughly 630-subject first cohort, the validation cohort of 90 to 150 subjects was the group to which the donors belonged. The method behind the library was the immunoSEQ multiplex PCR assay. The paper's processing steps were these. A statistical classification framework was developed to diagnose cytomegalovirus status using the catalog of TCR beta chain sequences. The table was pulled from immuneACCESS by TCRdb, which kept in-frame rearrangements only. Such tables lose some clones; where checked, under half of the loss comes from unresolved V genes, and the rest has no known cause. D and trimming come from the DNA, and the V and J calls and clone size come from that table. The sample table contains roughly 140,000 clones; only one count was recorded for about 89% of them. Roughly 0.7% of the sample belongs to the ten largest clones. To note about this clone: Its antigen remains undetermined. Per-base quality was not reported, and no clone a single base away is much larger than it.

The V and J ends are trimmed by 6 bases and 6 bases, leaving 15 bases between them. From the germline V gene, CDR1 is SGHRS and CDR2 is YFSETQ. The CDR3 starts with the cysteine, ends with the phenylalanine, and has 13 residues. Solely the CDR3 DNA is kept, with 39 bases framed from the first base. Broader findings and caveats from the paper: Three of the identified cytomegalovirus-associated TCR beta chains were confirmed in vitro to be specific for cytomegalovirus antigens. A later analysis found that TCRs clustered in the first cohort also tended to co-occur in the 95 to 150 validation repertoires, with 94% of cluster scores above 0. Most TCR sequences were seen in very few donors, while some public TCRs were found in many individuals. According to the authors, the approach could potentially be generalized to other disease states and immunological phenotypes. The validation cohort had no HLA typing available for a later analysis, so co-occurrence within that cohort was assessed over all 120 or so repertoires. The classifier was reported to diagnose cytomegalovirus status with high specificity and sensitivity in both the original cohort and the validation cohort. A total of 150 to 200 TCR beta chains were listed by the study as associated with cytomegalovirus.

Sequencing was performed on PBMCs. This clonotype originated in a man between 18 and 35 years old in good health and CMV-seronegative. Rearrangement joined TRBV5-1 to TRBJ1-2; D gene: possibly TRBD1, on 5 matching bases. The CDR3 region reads CASNKDKGNGYTF. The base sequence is TGCGCCAGCAACAAGGACAAGGGAAATGGCTACACCTTC.